This paragraph covers one T cell receptor beta chain sequence. Its antigen target is currently unknown. Base qualities are missing; no much larger clone stands one base away. These data are taken from a study of blood T cell repertoires in COVID-19 (TCRdb year 2020). For the wider study: Samples from collaborators originated in the United States, Italy and Spain and spanned both the acute and convalescent phases of COVID-19. The prospective study material was composed of cDNA or gDNA derived from T cells, B-cell-depleted T cells, or PBMCs. Deeply sampled blood TCRbeta repertoires from subjects exposed to, actively infected with, or recovered from COVID-19 were included in the dataset. The repertoires were released in a freely available public database intended as a resource for research on the immune response to SARS-CoV-2. The samples were drawn from the first 160 participants of the ongoing ImmuneRACE study and from more than 1,000 subjects provided by 6 global collaborators. A de-identified subject ID, COVID-19 status, age in years and sex were almost always included in the sample metadata. Where available, HLA class I and class II types were taken from metadata supplied by the sample provider and were not determined by assay-based typing.

TCRbeta CDR3 regions were amplified from genomic DNA using the immunoSEQ Assay, a bias-controlled multiplex PCR. Concerning the study's data processing: The number of nucleated cells in each sample was estimated from the amplification of reference gene primers within the assay. To quantify the absolute abundance of each unique TCRbeta CDR3 rearrangement, sequence reads were collapsed and filtered. For each sample, productive Simpson clonality was calculated by taking the square root of Simpson's diversity index across productive rearrangements. TCRdb retrieved this table from immuneACCESS and kept in-frame rearrangements only. Not all clones are present; in checked studies, unresolved V genes account for under half, and no reason is known for the remainder. The DNA gave D and trimming, while V, J and clone size come from that table. The sample table shows about 56,000 clones, and 80% to 90% are seen once. Roughly 43% of the sample is held by the ten biggest clonotypes.

Overall results and qualifications from the work: How much clinical and demographic metadata was included differed by source and by participant, and the metadata was provided uncurated.

The CDR3 has 15 amino acids, counting the end cysteine and phenylalanine. Here the CDR3 DNA is all that survives: 45 bases in frame from base 1. V trim: 2 bases; J trim: 7 bases; unmatched bases: 8. CDR1 and CDR2 are drawn from the germline V gene: SGDLS, YYNGEE. In Seattle, one collaborating source enrolled patients while the infection was active and tracked those patients longitudinally over the course of disease. Collaborating institutions collected whole blood in K2EDTA tubes following their own protocols. For TCRbeta analysis, collaborators shipped samples as frozen whole blood, isolated PBMCs, or DNA extracted from either of those sample types.

The sequence links TRBV9 to TRBJ2-1; 8 junctional bases match TRBD1. Sequenced: peripheral blood. This clonotype was sampled from a woman aged 55-69 years with COVID-19, enrolled during active disease. The CDR3 reads as follows: CASSVEGQGVNEQFF. The bases read TGTGCCAGCAGCGTCGAAGGACAGGGTGTTAATGAGCAGTTCTTC.